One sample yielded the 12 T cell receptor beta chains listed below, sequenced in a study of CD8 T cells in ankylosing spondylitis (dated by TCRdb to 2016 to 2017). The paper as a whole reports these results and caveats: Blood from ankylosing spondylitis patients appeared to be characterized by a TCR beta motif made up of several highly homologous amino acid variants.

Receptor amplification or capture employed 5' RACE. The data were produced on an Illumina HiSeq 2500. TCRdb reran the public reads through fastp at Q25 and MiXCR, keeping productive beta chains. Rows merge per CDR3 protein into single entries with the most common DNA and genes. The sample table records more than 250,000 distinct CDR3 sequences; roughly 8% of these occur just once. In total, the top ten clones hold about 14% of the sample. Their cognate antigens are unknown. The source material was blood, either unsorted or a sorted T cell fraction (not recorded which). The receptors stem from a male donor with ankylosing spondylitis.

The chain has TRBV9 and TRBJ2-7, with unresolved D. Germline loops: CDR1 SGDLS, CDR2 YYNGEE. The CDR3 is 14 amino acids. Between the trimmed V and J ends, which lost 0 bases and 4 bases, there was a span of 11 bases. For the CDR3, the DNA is TGTGCCAGCAGCGTAGATGGATCTCCATACGAGCAGTACTTC. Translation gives CASSVDGSPYEQYF.

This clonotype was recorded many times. The CDR3 region is CASSYSSGLAGVEQYF. CDR3 bases: TGTGCCAGCAGTTACTCATCGGGACTAGCGGGAGTCGAGCAGTACTTC. The chain joins TRBV6-5 to TRBJ2-7; 14 bases match TRBD2. Germline trimming cut 0 bases from V and 6 bases from J; bases unmatched to any gene: 4. Germline V lookup: CDR1 MNHEY, CDR2 SVGAGI. This CDR3 contains 16 residues.

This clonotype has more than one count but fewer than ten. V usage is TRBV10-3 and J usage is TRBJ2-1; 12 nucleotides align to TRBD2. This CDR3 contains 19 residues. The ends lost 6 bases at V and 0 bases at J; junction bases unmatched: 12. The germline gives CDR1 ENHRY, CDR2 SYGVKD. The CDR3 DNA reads TGTGCCATCAGGCTAGCGGGAGGGCAGACATTAAGCTCCTACAATGAGCAGTTCTTC. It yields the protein CAIRLAGGQTLSSYNEQFF.

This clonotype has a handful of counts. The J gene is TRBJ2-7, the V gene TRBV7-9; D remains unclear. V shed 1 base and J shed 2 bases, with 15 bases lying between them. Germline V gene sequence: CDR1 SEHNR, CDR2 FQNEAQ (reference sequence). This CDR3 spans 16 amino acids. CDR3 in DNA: TGTGCCAGCAGCTTAGGAGGCGGCAGAGTGGCCTACGAGCAGTACTTC. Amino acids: CASSLGGGRVAYEQYF.

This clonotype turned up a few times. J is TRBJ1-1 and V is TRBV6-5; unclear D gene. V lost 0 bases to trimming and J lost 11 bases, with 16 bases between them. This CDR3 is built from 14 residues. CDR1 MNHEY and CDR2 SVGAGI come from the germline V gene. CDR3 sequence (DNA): TGTGCCAGCAGTTACTCGAATTCCAGGACTCTTGCTTTCTTT. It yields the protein CASSYSNSRTLAFF.

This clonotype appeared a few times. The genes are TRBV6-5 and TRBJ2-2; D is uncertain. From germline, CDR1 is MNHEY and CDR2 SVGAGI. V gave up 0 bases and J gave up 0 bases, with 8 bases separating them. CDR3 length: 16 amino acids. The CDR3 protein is CASSYSNRPNTGELFF. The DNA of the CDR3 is TGTGCCAGCAGTTACTCGAACAGACCGAACACCGGGGAGCTGTTTTTT.

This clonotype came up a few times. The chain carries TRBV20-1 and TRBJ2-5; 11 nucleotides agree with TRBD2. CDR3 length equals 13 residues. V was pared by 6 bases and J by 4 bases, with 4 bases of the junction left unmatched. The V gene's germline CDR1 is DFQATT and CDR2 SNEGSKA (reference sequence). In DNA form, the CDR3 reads TGCAGTGCAATGACTAGCGGGGTAGAGACCCAGTACTTC. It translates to CSAMTSGVETQYF.

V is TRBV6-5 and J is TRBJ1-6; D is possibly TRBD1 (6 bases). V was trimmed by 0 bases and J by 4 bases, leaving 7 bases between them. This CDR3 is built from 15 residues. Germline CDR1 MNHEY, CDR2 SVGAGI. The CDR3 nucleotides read TGTGCCAGCAGTTACTCGGGACATTATAATTCACCCCTCCACTTT. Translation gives CASSYSGHYNSPLHF.

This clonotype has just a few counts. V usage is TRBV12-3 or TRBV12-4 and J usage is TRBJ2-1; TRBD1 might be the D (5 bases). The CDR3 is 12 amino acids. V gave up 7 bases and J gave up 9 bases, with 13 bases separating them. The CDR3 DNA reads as TGTGCCAGCACATACCAGGGAATTGAGCAGTTCTTC. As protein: CASTYQGIEQFF.

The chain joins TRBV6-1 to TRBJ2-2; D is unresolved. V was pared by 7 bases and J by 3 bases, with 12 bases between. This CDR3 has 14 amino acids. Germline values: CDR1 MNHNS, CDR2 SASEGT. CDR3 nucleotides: TGTGCCAGCATCGGAAGAGCCGACACCGGGGAGCTGTTTTTT. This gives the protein CASIGRADTGELFF.

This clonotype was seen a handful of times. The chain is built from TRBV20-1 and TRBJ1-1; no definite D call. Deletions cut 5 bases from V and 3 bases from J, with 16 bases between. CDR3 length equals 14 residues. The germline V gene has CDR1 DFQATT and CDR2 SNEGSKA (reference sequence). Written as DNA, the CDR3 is TGCAGTGCTTCAAGAACCGGGAGGGACACTGAAGCTTTCTTT. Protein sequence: CSASRTGRDTEAFF.

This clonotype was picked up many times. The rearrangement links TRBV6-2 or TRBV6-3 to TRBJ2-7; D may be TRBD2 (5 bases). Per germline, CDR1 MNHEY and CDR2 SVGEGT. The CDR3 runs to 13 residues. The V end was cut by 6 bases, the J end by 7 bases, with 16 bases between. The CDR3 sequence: CASSLGRRVEQYF. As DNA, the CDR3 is TGTGCCAGCAGCCTCGGACGGCGGGTTGAGCAGTACTTC.